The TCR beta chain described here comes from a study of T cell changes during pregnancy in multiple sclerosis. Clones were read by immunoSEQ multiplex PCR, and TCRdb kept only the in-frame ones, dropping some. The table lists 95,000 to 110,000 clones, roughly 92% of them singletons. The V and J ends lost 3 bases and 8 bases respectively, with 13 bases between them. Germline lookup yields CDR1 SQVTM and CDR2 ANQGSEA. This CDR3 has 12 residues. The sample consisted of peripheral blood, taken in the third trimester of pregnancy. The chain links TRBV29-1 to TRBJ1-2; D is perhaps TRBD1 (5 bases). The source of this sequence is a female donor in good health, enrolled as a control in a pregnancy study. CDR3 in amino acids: CSVDREGVGYTF. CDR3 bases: TGCAGCGTTGACAGGGAAGGAGTGGGCTACACCTTC.